This T cell receptor beta chain is from a study of shared clonotypes between healthy human individuals. Broader study findings: The low donor count limited represented genetic and exposure-history diversity. The study found roughly 5.3% of naive CD4 clonotypes shared across several donors. Relative to their counterparts shared across all four donors, non-shared clonotypes exhibited diminished generation probabilities.

Using immunoSEQ multiplex PCR, the repertoire was profiled, and TCRdb retains in-frame clones only, with some absent. The data hold about 580,000 clones, with roughly 98% observed a single time. The V gene lost 6 bases and the J gene lost 5 bases, with 10 bases spanning the gap. The germline V gene has CDR1 SEHNR and CDR2 FQNEAQ (reference sequence). The CDR3 sequence is 12 residues long. Only CD45RO-negative cells positively selected for CCR7 counted as naive CD8 cells, so terminally differentiated effector memory CD45RA+ cells were excluded. In the case of this clone: Its cognate antigen is unknown.

This chain connects TRBV7-9 to TRBJ2-5, with D perhaps given as TRBD1 or TRBD2 (5 bases each). The source of this sequence is a man aged 30-40 years in good health. The sequenced sample consisted of naive CD8+ T cells sorted from blood. Here the CDR3 DNA reads TGTGCCAGCAGGGGGGTAGGCGAGACCCAGTACTTC. It yields the protein CASRGVGETQYF.